This T cell receptor (beta chain) was recorded in a study of technical replicates of blood from a handful of donors. The CDR3 runs to 13 residues. CDR1 MNHEY and CDR2 SVGAGI come from the germline V gene. The ends were cut back, 6 bases at V and 3 bases at J, with 12 bases in the middle. Produced via immunoSEQ multiplex PCR; TCRdb's table is partial and in-frame only. The sample has more than 90,000 clones, over 95% seen once. V is TRBV6-5 and J is TRBJ2-7; perhaps TRBD1 as D (6 bases). The TCR sequence derives from a human donor in good health. Sequenced material: T cells isolated from PBMCs. The CDR3: CASSRQAGYEQYF. The CDR3 nucleotides are TGTGCCAGCAGCCGACAGGCCGGCTACGAGCAGTACTTC.